The clone carrying this TCR beta chain was seen just once. Its antigen is as yet unknown. This record comes from a study of shared clonotypes between healthy human individuals. Evenly divided among several immunoSEQ plates was the genomic DNA of each subset. Data came from immunoSEQ multiplex PCR; TCRdb stores just in-frame clones and leaves some out. In the table there are over 2,000,000 clones, just over 90% of which are singletons. Study outcomes and limitations: Lower generation probabilities were found for non-shared clonotypes than for those shared by all four donors.

Positive CCR7 selection of CD45RO-negative cells yielded the naive CD8 cells, and terminally differentiated effector memory CD45RA+ cells were excluded. HIV-negative, healthy adults without recent acute infections or vaccinations were the donors. The CDR3 sequence is 14 residues long. V lost 5 bases, J lost 1 base, and 11 bases lay in between. Germline V gene lookup returns CDR1 SGHVS and CDR2 FQNEAQ. The chain employs TRBV7-8 and TRBJ1-1; D perhaps matches TRBD1 (5 bases). The receptor comes from a man aged 18 to 30 in good health. Some clones in this sample may be carry-over from other donors' samples. The sequenced sample consisted of naive CD8+ T cells from PBMCs. The CDR3 reads CASSTGRQNTEAFF. In DNA, the CDR3 is TGTGCCAGCAGCACGGGACGACAGAACACTGAAGCTTTCTTT.